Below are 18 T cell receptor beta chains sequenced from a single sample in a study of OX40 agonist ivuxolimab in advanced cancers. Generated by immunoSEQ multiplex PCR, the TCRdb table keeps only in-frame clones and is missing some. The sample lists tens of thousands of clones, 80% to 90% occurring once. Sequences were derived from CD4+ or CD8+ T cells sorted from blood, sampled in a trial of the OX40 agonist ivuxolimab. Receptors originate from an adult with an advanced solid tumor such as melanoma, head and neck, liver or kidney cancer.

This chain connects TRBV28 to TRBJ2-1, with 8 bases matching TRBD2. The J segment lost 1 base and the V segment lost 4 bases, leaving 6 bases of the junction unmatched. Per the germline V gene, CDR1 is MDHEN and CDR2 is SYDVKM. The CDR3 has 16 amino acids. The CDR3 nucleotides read TGTGCCAGCAGTTACAGCGGGAGTATTTCCTACAATGAGCAGTTCTTC. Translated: CASSYSGSISYNEQFF.

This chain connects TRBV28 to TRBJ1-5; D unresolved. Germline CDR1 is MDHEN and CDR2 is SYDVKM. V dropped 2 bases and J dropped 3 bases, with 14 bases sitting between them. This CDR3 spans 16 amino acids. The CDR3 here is CASSLIHEGYNQPQHF. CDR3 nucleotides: TGTGCCAGCAGTTTAATTCACGAGGGTTACAATCAGCCCCAGCATTTT.

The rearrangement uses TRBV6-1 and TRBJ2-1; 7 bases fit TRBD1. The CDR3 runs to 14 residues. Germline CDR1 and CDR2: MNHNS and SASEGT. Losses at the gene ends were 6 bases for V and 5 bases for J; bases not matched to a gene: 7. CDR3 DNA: TGTGCCAGCAGCCGAGGGGGACAGAACAATGAGCAGTTCTTC. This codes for CASSRGGQNNEQFF.

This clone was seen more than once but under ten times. The CDR3 sequence: CASSLGSGGPEAFF. The CDR3 coding sequence is TGTGCCAGCAGCCTTGGGAGCGGGGGCCCTGAAGCTTTCTTT. This chain connects TRBV4-2 to TRBJ1-1; D perhaps matches TRBD1 (6 bases). Germline loops: CDR1 LGHNA, CDR2 YNFKEQ. Trimming cost V 4 bases and J 6 bases, with 15 bases left between them. CDR3 length equals 14 residues.

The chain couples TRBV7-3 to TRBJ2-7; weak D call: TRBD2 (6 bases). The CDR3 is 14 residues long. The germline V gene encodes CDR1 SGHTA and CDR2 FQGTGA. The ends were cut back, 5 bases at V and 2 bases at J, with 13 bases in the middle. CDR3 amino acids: CASSQGLAPYEQYF. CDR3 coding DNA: TGTGCCAGCAGCCAGGGACTTGCCCCCTACGAGCAGTACTTC. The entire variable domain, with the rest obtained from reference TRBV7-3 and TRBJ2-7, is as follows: GAGVSQTPSNKVTEKGKYVELRCDPISGHTALYWYRQSLGQGPEFLIYFQGTGAADDSGLPNDRFFAVRPEGSVSTLKIQRTERGDSAVYLCASSQGLAPYEQYFGPGTRLTVT.

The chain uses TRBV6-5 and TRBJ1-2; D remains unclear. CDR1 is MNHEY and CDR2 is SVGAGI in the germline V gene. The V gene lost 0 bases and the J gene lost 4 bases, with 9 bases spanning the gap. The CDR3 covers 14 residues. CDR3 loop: CASSYSVPGYGYTF. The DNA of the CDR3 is TGTGCCAGCAGTTACTCGGTTCCAGGCTATGGCTACACCTTC.

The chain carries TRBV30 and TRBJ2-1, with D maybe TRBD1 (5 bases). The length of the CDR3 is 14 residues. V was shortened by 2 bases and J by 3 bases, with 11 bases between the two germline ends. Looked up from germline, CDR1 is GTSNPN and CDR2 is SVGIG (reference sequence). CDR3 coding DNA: TGTGCCTGGAGTAATACAGGTGGCTACAATGAGCAGTTCTTC. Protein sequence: CAWSNTGGYNEQFF.

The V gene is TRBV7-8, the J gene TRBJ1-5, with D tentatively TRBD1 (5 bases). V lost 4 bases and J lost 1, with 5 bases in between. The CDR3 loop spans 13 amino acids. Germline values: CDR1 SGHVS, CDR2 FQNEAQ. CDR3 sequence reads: CASSWDSNQPQHF. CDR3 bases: TGTGCCAGCAGCTGGGACAGCAATCAGCCCCAGCATTTT. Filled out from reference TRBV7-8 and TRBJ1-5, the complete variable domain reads GAGVSQSPRYKVAKRGQDVALRCDPISGHVSLFWYQQALGQGPEFLTYFQNEAQLDKSGLPSDRFFAERPEGSVSTLKIQRTQQEDSAVYLCASSWDSNQPQHFGDGTRLSIL.

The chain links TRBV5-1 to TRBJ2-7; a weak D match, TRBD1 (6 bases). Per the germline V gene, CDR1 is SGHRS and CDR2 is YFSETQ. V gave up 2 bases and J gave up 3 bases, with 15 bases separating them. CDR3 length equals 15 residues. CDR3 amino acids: CASSFQGTSGYEQYF. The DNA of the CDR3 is TGCGCCAGCAGCTTTCAGGGGACCAGTGGCTACGAGCAGTACTTC.

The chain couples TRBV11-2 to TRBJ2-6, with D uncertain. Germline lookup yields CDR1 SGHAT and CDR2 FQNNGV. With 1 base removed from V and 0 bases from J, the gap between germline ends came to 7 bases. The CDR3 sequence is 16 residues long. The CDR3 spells CASSLGVGSGANVLTF. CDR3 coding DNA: TGTGCCAGCAGCTTAGGGGTTGGCTCTGGGGCCAACGTCCTGACTTTC.

The CDR3 here is CSAFSKHKAFF. CDR3 in DNA: TGCAGTGCTTTTTCCAAGCACAAAGCTTTCTTT. The V call is TRBV20-1, the J call TRBJ1-1; D is unclear. Trimming stripped 5 bases from V and 9 bases from J, with 13 bases between. CDR1 and CDR2 from the germline V gene are DFQATT and SNEGSKA (reference sequence). This CDR3 region has 11 residues.

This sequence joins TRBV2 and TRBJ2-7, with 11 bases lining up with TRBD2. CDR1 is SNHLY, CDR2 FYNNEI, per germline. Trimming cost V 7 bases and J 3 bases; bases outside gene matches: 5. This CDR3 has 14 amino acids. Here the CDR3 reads CASTRLAGYYEQYF. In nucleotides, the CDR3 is TGTGCCAGCACTAGACTAGCGGGATACTACGAGCAGTACTTC.

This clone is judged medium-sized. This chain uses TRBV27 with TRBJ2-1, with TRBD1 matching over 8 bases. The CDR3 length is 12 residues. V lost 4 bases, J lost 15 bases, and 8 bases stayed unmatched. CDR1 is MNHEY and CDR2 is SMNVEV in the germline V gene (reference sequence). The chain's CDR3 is CASSYSDRAMFF. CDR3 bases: TGTGCCAGCAGTTACTCGGACAGGGCGATGTTCTTC.

CDR3 amino acids: CASSYSRQETQYF. The CDR3 coding sequence is TGTGCCAGCAGTTACTCGAGACAAGAGACCCAGTACTTC. V is TRBV6-6 and J is TRBJ2-5; D gene uncertain. This CDR3 is 13 amino acids long. The germline CDR1 and CDR2 sequences are MNHNY and SVGAGI (reference sequence). V lost 0 bases to trimming and J lost 2 bases, with 4 bases between them.

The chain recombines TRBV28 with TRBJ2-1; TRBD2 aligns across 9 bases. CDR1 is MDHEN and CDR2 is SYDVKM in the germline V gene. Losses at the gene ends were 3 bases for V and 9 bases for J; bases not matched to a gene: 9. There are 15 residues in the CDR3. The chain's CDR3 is CASSFLPSGIVEQFF. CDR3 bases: TGTGCCAGCAGTTTCTTACCTAGCGGGATAGTTGAGCAGTTCTTC.

CDR3 coding DNA: TGTGCCAGCAGACCAGTCGCTAGGAACACCGGGGAGCTGTTTTTT. Its translation: CASRPVARNTGELFF. This sequence joins TRBV2 and TRBJ2-2; D is uncertain. The germline gives CDR1 SNHLY, CDR2 FYNNEI. Trimming took 6 bases from V and 1 from J, leaving 12 bases between them. The CDR3 sequence is 15 residues long.

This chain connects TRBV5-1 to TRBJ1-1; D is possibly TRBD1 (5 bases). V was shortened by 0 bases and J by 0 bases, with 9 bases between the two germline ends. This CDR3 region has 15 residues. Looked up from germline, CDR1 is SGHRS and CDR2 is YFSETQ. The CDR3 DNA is TGCGCCAGCAGCTTGGTGGGGGTGATGAACACTGAAGCTTTCTTT. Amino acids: CASSLVGVMNTEAFF.

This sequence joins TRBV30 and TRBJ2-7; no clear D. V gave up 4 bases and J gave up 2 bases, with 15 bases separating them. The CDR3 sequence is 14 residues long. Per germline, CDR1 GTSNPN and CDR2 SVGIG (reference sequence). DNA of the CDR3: TGTGCCTGGAATCGAGAAAGTTTTCCCTACGAGCAGTACTTC. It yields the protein CAWNRESFPYEQYF.